The 16 T cell receptor beta chains below all came from one sample that was sequenced in a study of blood T cell repertoires in COVID-19. The data were produced by immunoSEQ multiplex PCR, yet TCRdb's version contains in-frame clones alone and is incomplete. The sample consists of 45,000 to 65,000 clones, around 80% of them appearing once. Sample: peripheral blood. Receptors originate from a man aged 30-40 years with COVID-19, enrolled during active disease.

This chain connects TRBV2 to TRBJ1-5; D is unresolved. CDR3 length: 11 residues. Germline lookup yields CDR1 SNHLY and CDR2 FYNNEI. Trimming left V 6 bases short and J 5 bases short, with 5 bases between. In DNA, the CDR3 is TGTGCCAGCAGCCTAGATCAGCCCCAGCATTTT. It translates to CASSLDQPQHF.

The V and J genes are TRBV3-1 (or the pseudogene TRBV3-2) and TRBJ1-2, with D hard to call. V gave up 4 bases and J gave up 1 base, with 7 bases separating them. Looked up from germline, CDR1 is LGHDT and CDR2 is YNNKEL (reference sequence). The CDR3 extends over 13 amino acids. The CDR3 DNA is TGTGCCAGCAGCCTGGCCCTTAACTATGGCTACACCTTC. Its translation is CASSLALNYGYTF.

V is TRBV24-1 and J is TRBJ2-6, with 8 bases aligning to TRBD1. The CDR3 loop spans 19 amino acids. The germline V gene encodes CDR1 KGHDR and CDR2 SFDVKD. Germline trimming cut 3 bases from V and 0 bases from J; bases unmatched to any gene: 9. The CDR3 sequence is CATSDTPGQGISGANVLTF. The CDR3 nucleotides are TGTGCCACCAGTGATACCCCTGGACAGGGAATCTCTGGGGCCAACGTCCTGACTTTC.

The J gene is TRBJ1-5, the V gene TRBV4-1, with TRBD1 matching 8 bases. J was trimmed by 6 bases and V by 0 bases; bases with no gene match: 1. The germline CDR1 and CDR2 sequences are MGHRA and YSYEKL. The CDR3 contains 14 residues. CDR3 DNA sequence: TGCGCCAGCAGCCAAGAGCAGGGGGCTCAGCCCCAGCATTTT. Translated: CASSQEQGAQPQHF.

The chain couples TRBV15 to TRBJ2-5; TRBD1 might be the D (5 bases). The CDR3 is 16 residues long. Looked up from germline, CDR1 is LNHNV and CDR2 is YYDKDF (reference sequence). Trimming shortened V by 3 bases and J by 2 bases, and 16 bases separated the two germline ends. The CDR3 DNA sequence: TGTGCCACCAGCAGTCTCAGGGTAACTATTCAAGAGACCCAGTACTTC. Protein product: CATSSLRVTIQETQYF. Full variable domain (remainder filled in from reference TRBV15 and TRBJ2-5): DAMVIQNPRYQVTQFGKPVTLSCSQTLNHNVMYWYQQKSSQAPKLLFHYYDKDFNNEADTPDNFQSRRPNTSFCFLDIRSPGLGDTAMYLCATSSLRVTIQETQYFGPGTRLLVL.

This chain uses TRBV19 with TRBJ1-5; D call uncertain. V dropped 5 bases and J dropped 10 bases, with 27 bases sitting between them. The CDR3 runs 17 residues. The germline gives CDR1 LNHDA, CDR2 SQIVND (reference sequence). In nucleotides, the CDR3 is TGTGCCAGTAGTCCGCATCGAAAGGAGGCTTCAATCAAACCCCAGCATTTT. Its protein is CASSPHRKEASIKPQHF.

A few counts support this clone. CDR3 loop: CASNRGSGELFF. The CDR3 DNA reads as TGTGCCAGTAACAGGGGCTCCGGGGAGCTGTTTTTT. The rearrangement links TRBV28 to TRBJ2-2; 7 bases are shared with TRBD1. CDR1 and CDR2 from the germline V gene are MDHEN and SYDVKM. After removal of 9 bases from V and 6 bases from J, the junction contained 4 bases not matched to a gene. This CDR3 region has 12 residues.

This clone was seen a single time. V is TRBV29-1 and J is TRBJ2-1; D remains unclear. Trimming pared 3 bases from V and 2 bases from J, leaving 5 bases between. The CDR3 covers 12 residues. Germline V CDR1 and CDR2: SQVTM, ANQGSEA. CDR3 residues: CSVELAYNEQFF. The CDR3 DNA reads as TGCAGCGTTGAGTTAGCCTACAATGAGCAGTTCTTC.

This sequence joins TRBV6-6 and TRBJ2-3, with D unresolved. The ends were cut back, 5 bases at V and 0 bases at J, with 15 bases in the middle. This CDR3 has 16 residues. The germline V gene encodes CDR1 MNHNY and CDR2 SVGAGI (reference sequence). The CDR3 sequence: CASSSLSGLSTDTQYF. The CDR3, as DNA: TGTGCCAGCAGTAGCCTTAGTGGGCTTAGCACAGATACGCAGTATTTT.

The J gene is TRBJ2-1, the V gene TRBV27, with 8 bases lining up with TRBD1. This CDR3 is built from 14 residues. The ends lost 5 bases at V and 6 bases at J; junction bases unmatched: 6. Germline V gene lookup returns CDR1 MNHEY and CDR2 SMNVEV (reference sequence). The CDR3 DNA is TGTGCCAGCAGTCACAGGGGGACACGCAATGAGCAGTTCTTC. Protein sequence: CASSHRGTRNEQFF.

The gene calls are TRBV11-1 and TRBJ2-3, with 7 positions matching TRBD1. The V segment lost 5 bases and the J segment 4 bases; nucleotides outside the gene matches: 9. In germline, CDR1 is SGHAT, CDR2 FQDESV (reference sequence). This CDR3 has 15 residues. The DNA for the CDR3 is TGTGCCAGCAGCCTCCGACAGGGCTCGGCAGATACGCAGTATTTT. Amino acid sequence: CASSLRQGSADTQYF.

This clone occurred once. The V and J genes are TRBV2 and TRBJ1-2; no firm D call. CDR1 and CDR2 (germline): SNHLY, FYNNEI. V lost 7 bases to trimming and J lost 14 bases, with 20 bases between them. CDR3 length equals 12 residues. This CDR3 is CASKAGNLRGTF. In DNA, the CDR3 is TGTGCCAGCAAAGCGGGAAACCTACGCGGTACCTTC.

A single count supports this clone. The J gene is TRBJ2-3, the V gene TRBV29-1; 10 bases are shared with TRBD2. V was pared by 7 bases and J by 4 bases, with 2 bases of the junction left unmatched. CDR3 size: 12 residues. CDR1 is SQVTM and CDR2 is ANQGSEA in the germline V gene. CDR3 protein: CSAGTSADTQYF. As DNA, the CDR3 is TGCAGCGCCGGGACTAGCGCAGATACGCAGTATTTT.

The chain's CDR3 is CVSGQILTDTQYF. In DNA form, the CDR3 reads TGTGTCTCGGGACAGATACTCACAGATACGCAGTATTTT. The V gene is TRBV19, the J gene TRBJ2-3, with 7 bases aligning to TRBD1. The length of the CDR3 is 13 residues. Germline CDR1 is LNHDA and CDR2 is SQIVND (reference sequence).

V and J are TRBV5-4 and TRBJ2-1, with D perhaps matching TRBD2 (6 bases). This CDR3 is built from 12 residues. Trimming left V 8 bases short and J 7 bases short, with 13 bases between. Per germline, CDR1 SGHNT and CDR2 YYREEE (reference sequence). CDR3: CARPGGRNEQFF. The DNA of the CDR3 is TGTGCCAGGCCCGGGGGAAGGAATGAGCAGTTCTTC.

This clone was counted a few times. This chain joins TRBV6-5 and TRBJ2-3; a weak D match, TRBD2 (7 bases). The length of the CDR3 is 14 residues. Germline values: CDR1 MNHEY, CDR2 SVGAGI. Trimming left V 6 bases short and J 5 bases short, with 15 bases between. CDR3: CASSAWGGQDTQYF. The CDR3 DNA sequence: TGTGCCAGCAGCGCCTGGGGGGGGCAAGATACGCAGTATTTT.